This record concerns one T cell receptor (beta chain) sequence. Its target is unknown. The data were obtained in a study of PD-1 blockade in classical Hodgkin lymphoma. Sequencing was performed with immunoSEQ multiplex PCR; in TCRdb, only in-frame clones are kept and a portion is missing. The table lists 20,000 to 25,000 clones, 80% of them singletons. General study results and limits: Complete responders possessed baseline diversity comparable to newly diagnosed patients. Newly diagnosed patients had baseline TCR diversity that was reportedly lower than that of healthy donors. Any patient who commenced nivolumab under 1 year after ASCT was excluded. A significant rise in TCR diversity was seen by C4D1 for CD4+ cells but not for CD8+ cells.

The CDR3 extends over 15 amino acids. Trimming removed 3 bases at V and 0 bases at J, with 10 bases between. Germline CDR1 MNHNS, CDR2 SASEGT. Time point of the sample: cycle 4 day 1 (C4D1), after 6 weeks of nivolumab. Relapse after autologous stem cell transplantation occurred in every patient, and brentuximab vedotin exposure varied. The receptor was isolated from a human donor with classical Hodgkin lymphoma. The sample consisted of peripheral blood mononuclear cells (PBMCs), taken before the fourth cycle of nivolumab. J is TRBJ2-3 and V is TRBV6-1; no firm D call. The CDR3 DNA sequence: TGTGCCAGCAGTGACTGGGGTTCTAGCACAGATACGCAGTATTTT. This translates into CASSDWGSSTDTQYF.